The next 15 T cell receptor beta chains were all read from a single sample in a study of T-cell reconstitution after alpha-beta-depleted transplantation in children. Unique molecular identifiers tagged the TCRbeta library. TCRdb recomputed calls from the PCR reads with MiXCR, one row per CDR3 protein. The sample lists about 410,000 distinct CDR3 sequences; roughly 21% were seen once. The specimen comprised PBMCs from the stem cell graft donor, sampled from the stem cell graft. The receptor set was obtained from a human donor who donated a stem cell graft to a child with acute myeloid leukemia.

V and J are TRBV12-3 or TRBV12-4 and TRBJ1-1, with D uncertain. The CDR3 has 14 amino acids. The V gene lost 7 bases and the J gene lost 4 bases, with 16 bases spanning the gap. CDR3 region: CASIWGGHGTEAFF. The CDR3 DNA follows: TGTGCCAGCATATGGGGAGGGCATGGCACTGAAGCTTTCTTT.

On this clonotype: Just one base apart from a much larger clone, this may be a read error. In nucleotides, the CDR3 is TGTGCCAGCAGTGACGTACGAGGGGTTACTGAAGTTTTCTTT. Translation: CASSDVRGVTEVFF. V and J are TRBV25-1 and TRBJ1-1, with D possibly matching TRBD1 (5 bases). CDR3 size: 14 residues. In germline, CDR1 is MGHDK, CDR2 SYGVNS.

As DNA, the CDR3 is TGTGCCAGCAGCCAAGGGACTAGCGACTACGAGCAGTACTTC. Protein sequence: CASSQGTSDYEQYF. The chain joins TRBV3-1 to TRBJ2-7; 9 nucleotides agree with TRBD2. Germline trimming cut 1 base from V and 3 bases from J; bases unmatched to any gene: 1. Germline assignment: CDR1 LGHDT and CDR2 YNNKEL (reference sequence). The CDR3 is 14 amino acids.

This clonotype was detected many times. This sequence joins TRBV20-1 and TRBJ1-6, with D maybe TRBD1 (5 bases). Germline assignment: CDR1 DFQATT and CDR2 SNEGSKA (reference sequence). This CDR3 is 13 amino acids long. DNA of the CDR3: TGCAGCGCAAACTCAGGGCTTACTTCACCCCTCCACTTT. This codes for CSANSGLTSPLHF.

This clonotype was seen only once. At one of its ends the junction is not consistent with the germline gene, which may arise from a read error. This chain uses TRBV6-5 with TRBJ2-7; weak D call: TRBD2 (6 bases). The CDR3 length is 18 residues. Per germline, CDR1 MNHEY and CDR2 SVGAGI. In DNA, the CDR3 is TGTGTCAGCAGTTACTCGAAGGCGGGGAGAGGGATCTCTGTTACGCAGTACTTC. Translating gives CVSSYSKAGRGISVTQYF.

This clonotype was seen more than once but under ten times. The chain has TRBV7-9 and TRBJ1-2; possible D gene TRBD1, 6 bases. Trimming removed 5 bases from V and 10 bases from J, with 14 bases in between. Germline-derived CDR1 and CDR2 are SEHNR and FQNEAQ (reference sequence). The CDR3 totals 12 residues. The CDR3 is CASSLDRQIYTF. DNA for the CDR3: TGTGCCAGCAGCCTGGACAGACAGATCTACACCTTC.

The chain employs TRBV19 and TRBJ1-1; 10 nucleotides align to TRBD1. The length of the CDR3 is 15 residues. V trimming: 5 bases; J trimming: 2 bases; junction bases outside the gene matches: 5. CDR1 and CDR2 from the germline V gene are LNHDA and SQIVND (reference sequence). The CDR3 loop is CASSPWDRGNTEAFF. CDR3 bases: TGTGCCAGTAGTCCCTGGGACAGGGGAAACACTGAAGCTTTCTTT.

This clonotype was seen repeatedly, ten times or more. The V call is TRBV12-3 or TRBV12-4, the J call TRBJ2-7, with 7 positions matching TRBD2. V was clipped by 2 bases and J by 6 bases; unmatched bases: 7. The CDR3 runs 14 residues. The DNA for the CDR3 is TGTGCCAGCAGTTTAAAGGTTGGGGGGGGCGAGCAGTACTTC. Its protein product is CASSLKVGGGEQYF.

This clonotype showed up just a few times. The chain couples TRBV20-1 to TRBJ2-7; D perhaps matches TRBD2 (6 bases). This CDR3 is built from 16 residues. The V end was cut by 7 bases, the J end by 4 bases, with 26 bases between. Germline CDR1 DFQATT, CDR2 SNEGSKA (reference sequence). In DNA, the CDR3 is TGCAGTGTTTCCCATCTCCTGAGGGAGGCCTCATACGAGCAGTACTTC. This translates into CSVSHLLREASYEQYF.

This clonotype has more than one count but fewer than ten. The CDR3 protein is CSARTSGFYNEQFF. The CDR3 DNA reads as TGCAGTGCCCGGACTAGCGGTTTTTACAATGAGCAGTTCTTC. V is TRBV20-1 and J is TRBJ2-1, with TRBD2 identical over 10 bases. V shed 6 bases and J 4 bases; nucleotides not matched to a gene: 6. Looked up from germline, CDR1 is DFQATT and CDR2 is SNEGSKA (reference sequence). The CDR3 is 14 amino acids.

The CDR3 region is CSVGGGIDEKLFF. As DNA, the CDR3 is TGCAGCGTTGGGGGGGGGATTGATGAAAAACTGTTTTTT. This chain uses TRBV29-1 with TRBJ1-4; maybe TRBD1 (5 bases). The germline V gene encodes CDR1 SQVTM and CDR2 ANQGSEA. Trimming shortened V by 4 bases and J by 6 bases, and 12 bases separated the two germline ends. CDR3 size: 13 residues.

This clonotype was counted a few times. The chain recombines TRBV27 with TRBJ2-7; a weak D match, TRBD1 (5 bases). Trimming stripped 7 bases from V and 0 bases from J, with 10 bases between. Germline V gene lookup returns CDR1 MNHEY and CDR2 SMNVEV (reference sequence). The CDR3 is 13 amino acids. CDR3 amino acids: CASTDTRSYEQYF. The CDR3 DNA is TGTGCCAGCACGGACACCCGCTCCTACGAGCAGTACTTC.

The rearrangement joins TRBV20-1 to TRBJ2-3, with no clear D. Trimming pared 5 bases from V and 2 bases from J, leaving 8 bases between. The germline gives CDR1 DFQATT, CDR2 SNEGSKA (reference sequence). CDR3 length: 12 amino acids. The CDR3 coding sequence is TGCAGTGCTTTGACCCCCACAGATACGCAGTATTTT. This gives the protein CSALTPTDTQYF.

This clonotype was seen at least ten times. The gene calls are TRBV25-1 and TRBJ2-6; unclear D gene. The length of the CDR3 is 15 residues. Germline V lookup: CDR1 MGHDK, CDR2 SYGVNS. The germline V and J ends were trimmed by 5 bases and 0 bases, with 8 bases remaining between them. The CDR3 nucleotides read TGTGCCAGCAGTACGGGTGTCTCTGGGGCCAACGTCCTGACTTTC. It is translated as CASSTGVSGANVLTF.

In nucleotides, the CDR3 is TGCAGTGCTAGACTAGGCTACACCTTC. Its translation is CSARLGYTF. The rearrangement joins TRBV20-1 to TRBJ1-2, with D unresolved. Germline CDR1 and CDR2: DFQATT and SNEGSKA (reference sequence). V was clipped by 2 bases and J by 8 bases, with 3 bases between them. CDR3 length: 9 residues.